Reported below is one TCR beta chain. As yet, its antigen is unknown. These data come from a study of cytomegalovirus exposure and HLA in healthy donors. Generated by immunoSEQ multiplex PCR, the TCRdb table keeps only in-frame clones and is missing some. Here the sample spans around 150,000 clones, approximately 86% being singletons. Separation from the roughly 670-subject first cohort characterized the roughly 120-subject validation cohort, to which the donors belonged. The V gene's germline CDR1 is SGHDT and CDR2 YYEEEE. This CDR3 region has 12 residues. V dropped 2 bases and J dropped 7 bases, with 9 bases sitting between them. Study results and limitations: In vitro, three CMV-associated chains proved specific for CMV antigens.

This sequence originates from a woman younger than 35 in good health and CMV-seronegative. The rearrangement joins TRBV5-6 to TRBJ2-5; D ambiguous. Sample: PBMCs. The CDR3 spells CASSFTPGTQYF. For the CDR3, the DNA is TGTGCCAGCAGCTTTACCCCGGGGACCCAGTACTTC.